This T cell receptor beta chain was profiled in a study of CD8 T cells in ankylosing spondylitis. MiXCR, run by TCRdb on the 5' RACE reads, gives a single entry per CDR3 protein. The table lists 80,000 to 100,000 distinct CDR3 sequences, around 9.4% of them singletons, with roughly 5.5% in the top ten. V dropped 3 bases and J dropped 7 bases, with 7 bases sitting between them. This CDR3 spans 12 amino acids. From germline, CDR1 is SEHNR and CDR2 FQNEAQ (reference sequence). In this sample, this clonotype turned up a few times. The chain combines TRBV7-9 with TRBJ1-5; D remains unclear. This TCR derives from a male donor with ankylosing spondylitis or in good health (not recorded which). The sequenced sample consisted of blood, either unsorted or a sorted T cell fraction (not recorded which). The CDR3 sequence is CASSFFEQPQHF. The CDR3, as DNA: TGTGCCAGCAGCTTCTTTGAGCAGCCCCAGCATTTT.